The rows below give T cell receptor beta chains drawn from one sample of a study of technical replicates of blood from several donors. Assay used: immunoSEQ multiplex PCR; TCRdb lists only in-frame clones, some missing. The table records tens of thousands of clones, 95% to 98% of them present only once. Sequencing was carried out using T cells isolated from PBMCs. The source of these receptors is a human donor in good health. Both conserved end residues are part of each CDR3.

v_call	j_call	cdr3_aa
TRBV2	TRBJ1-4	CARVKWGGNEKLFF
TRBV5-1	TRBJ1-2	CASSLGQGVRGYTF
TRBV23-1	TRBJ1-2	CASSQSEGTDYGYTF
TRBV30	TRBJ2-1	CAWSTGLGNEQFF
TRBV10-3	TRBJ1-2	CATSPGEGNYGYTF
TRBV6-1	TRBJ2-5	CASSNLNREQETQYF
TRBV6-6	TRBJ1-5	CASGQGNQPQHF
TRBV6-1	TRBJ1-2	CASSEKVRVQDYGYTF
TRBV5-1	TRBJ2-7	CASSLQGEQYF
TRBV18	TRBJ1-5	CASSPLDRGNQPQHF
TRBV5-1	TRBJ2-5	CASSYEREIKTQYF
TRBV28	TRBJ2-7	CASSSFLGHEQYF
TRBV4-3	TRBJ1-4	CASSQILTEKVGLFF
TRBV6-1	TRBJ1-5	CASSGQGSQPQHF
TRBV5-1	TRBJ1-3	CASRRDRSSGNTIYF
TRBV6-5	TRBJ1-1	CASMVRGTEAFF
TRBV5-5	TRBJ1-2	CASSQDRGRGGYTF
TRBV6-4	TRBJ2-6	CASSGTGGANVLTF
TRBV2	TRBJ2-5	CASSWTGARETQYF
TRBV6-5	TRBJ2-3	CASSPGLAGVNTQYF
TRBV30	TRBJ2-2	CAWNRPPGELFF
TRBV7-2	TRBJ2-2	CASSLSGWNTGELFF
TRBV11-3	TRBJ2-2	CASSLVQEGGELFF
TRBV2	TRBJ2-1	CASVAGGYEQFF
TRBV29-1	TRBJ1-2	CSVSLMTNYGYTF
TRBV2	TRBJ2-3	CASTRGGAADTQYF
TRBV29-1	TRBJ2-7	CSVEGGQSSYEQYF
TRBV7-8	TRBJ2-1	CASSLVGGPHNEQFF
TRBV5-1	TRBJ1-2	CASSLSRDSNYGYTF
TRBV29-1	TRBJ2-1	CSVEGLEDSNEQFF
TRBV4-2	TRBJ2-2	CASSQVRGGGELFF
TRBV7-3	TRBJ2-1	CASSGLAGNNEQFF
TRBV19	TRBJ1-4	CASSMGQGGGTFYEKLFF
TRBV9	TRBJ2-7	CASSVSGTATYEQYF
TRBV4-1	TRBJ2-2	CASSQVAGGETGELFF